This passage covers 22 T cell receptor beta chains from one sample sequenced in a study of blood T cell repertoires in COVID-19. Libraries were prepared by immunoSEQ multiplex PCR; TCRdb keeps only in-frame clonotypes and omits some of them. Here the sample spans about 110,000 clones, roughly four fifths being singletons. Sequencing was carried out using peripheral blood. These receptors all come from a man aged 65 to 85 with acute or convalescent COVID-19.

CDR3 sequence: CASSGGLAGLYNEQFF. The CDR3 DNA sequence: TGTGCCAGCAGTGGGGGACTAGCGGGTCTTTACAATGAGCAGTTCTTC. The rearrangement joins TRBV7-2 to TRBJ2-1; 12 bases map to TRBD2. Germline CDR1 and CDR2: SGHTA and FQGNSA. V dropped 6 bases and J dropped 4; count of bases not matched to a gene: 7. The CDR3 sequence is 16 residues long. The full variable domain, in which reference TRBV7-2 and TRBJ2-1 provide the parts outside the CDR3, is GAGVSQSPSNKVTEKGKDVELRCDPISGHTALYWYRQSLGQGLEFLIYFQGNSAPDKSGLPSDRFSAERTGGSVSTLTIQRTQQEDSAVYLCASSGGLAGLYNEQFFGPGTRLTVL.

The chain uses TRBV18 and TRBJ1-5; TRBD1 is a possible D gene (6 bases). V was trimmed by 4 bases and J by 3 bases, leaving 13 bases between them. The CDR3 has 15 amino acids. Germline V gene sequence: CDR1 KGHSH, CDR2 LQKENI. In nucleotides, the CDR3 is TGTGCCAGCTCACTACTAACAGGGATCAATCAGCCCCAGCATTTT. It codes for CASSLLTGINQPQHF.

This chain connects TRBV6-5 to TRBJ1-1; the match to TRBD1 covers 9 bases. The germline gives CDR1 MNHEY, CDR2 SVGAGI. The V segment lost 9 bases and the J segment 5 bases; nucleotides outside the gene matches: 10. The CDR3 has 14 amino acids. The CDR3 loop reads CASKTTGGQTEAFF. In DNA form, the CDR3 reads TGTGCCAGTAAAACGACAGGGGGACAAACTGAAGCTTTCTTT.

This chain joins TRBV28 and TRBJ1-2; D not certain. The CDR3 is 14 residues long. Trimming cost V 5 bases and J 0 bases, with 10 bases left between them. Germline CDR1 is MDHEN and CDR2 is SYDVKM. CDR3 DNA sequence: TGTGCCAGCAGTACCCCGGGGTCTAACTATGGCTACACCTTC. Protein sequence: CASSTPGSNYGYTF.

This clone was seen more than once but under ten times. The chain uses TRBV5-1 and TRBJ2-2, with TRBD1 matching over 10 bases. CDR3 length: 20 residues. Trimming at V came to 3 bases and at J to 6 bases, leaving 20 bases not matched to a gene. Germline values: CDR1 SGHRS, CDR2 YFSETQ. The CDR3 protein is CASSSRGPSTGGGLAGELFF. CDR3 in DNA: TGCGCCAGCAGCTCCCGGGGGCCCTCGACAGGGGGCGGATTGGCCGGGGAGCTGTTTTTT.

The CDR3 reads CASSSGLPGTGINEQFF. The CDR3 DNA is TGCGCCAGCAGCTCGGGACTCCCTGGGACGGGAATCAATGAGCAGTTCTTC. The chain links TRBV5-1 to TRBJ2-1, with D possibly matching TRBD2 (6 bases). The CDR3 covers 17 residues. CDR1 SGHRS and CDR2 YFSETQ come from the germline V gene. Trimming shortened V by 3 bases and J by 6 bases, and 22 bases separated the two germline ends. Based on the CDR3 plus reference TRBV5-1 and TRBJ2-1, the full variable domain is KAGVTQTPRYLIKTRGQQVTLSCSPISGHRSVSWYQQTPGQGLQFLFEYFSETQRNKGNFPGRFSGRQFSNSRSEMNVSTLELGDSALYLCASSSGLPGTGINEQFFGPGTRLTVL.

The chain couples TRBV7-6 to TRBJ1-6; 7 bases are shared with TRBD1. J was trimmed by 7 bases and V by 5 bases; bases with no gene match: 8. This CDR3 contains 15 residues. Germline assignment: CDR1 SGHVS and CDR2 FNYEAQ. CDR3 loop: CASSPRQGLNSPLHF. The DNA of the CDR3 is TGTGCCAGCAGCCCCCGACAGGGATTGAATTCACCCCTCCACTTT.

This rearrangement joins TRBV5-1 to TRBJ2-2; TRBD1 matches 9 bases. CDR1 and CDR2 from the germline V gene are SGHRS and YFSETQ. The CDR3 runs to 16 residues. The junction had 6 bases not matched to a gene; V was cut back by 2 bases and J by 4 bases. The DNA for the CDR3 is TGCGCCAGCAGCTTTCGGACAGGGGTCGGCACCGGGGAGCTGTTTTTT. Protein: CASSFRTGVGTGELFF.

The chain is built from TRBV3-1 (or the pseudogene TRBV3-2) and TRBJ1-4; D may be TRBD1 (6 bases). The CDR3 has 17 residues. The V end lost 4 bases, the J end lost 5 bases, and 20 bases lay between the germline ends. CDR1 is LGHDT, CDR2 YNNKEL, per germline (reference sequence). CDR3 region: CASSPGQRVRGNEKLFF. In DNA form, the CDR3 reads TGTGCCAGCAGCCCGGGACAAAGGGTGAGGGGGAATGAAAAACTGTTTTTT.

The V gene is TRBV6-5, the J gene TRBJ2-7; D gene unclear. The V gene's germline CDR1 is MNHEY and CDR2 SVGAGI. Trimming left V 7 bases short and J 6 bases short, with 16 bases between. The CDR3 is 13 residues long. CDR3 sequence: CASKSRKMGEQYF. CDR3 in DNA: TGTGCCAGCAAGTCCAGGAAGATGGGCGAGCAGTACTTC.

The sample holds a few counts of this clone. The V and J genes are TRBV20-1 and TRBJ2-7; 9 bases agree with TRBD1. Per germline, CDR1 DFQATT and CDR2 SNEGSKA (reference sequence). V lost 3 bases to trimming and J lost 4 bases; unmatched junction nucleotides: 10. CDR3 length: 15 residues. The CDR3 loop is CSASKSGQGSYEQYF. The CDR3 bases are TGCAGTGCTAGTAAAAGTGGACAGGGGAGTTACGAGCAGTACTTC.

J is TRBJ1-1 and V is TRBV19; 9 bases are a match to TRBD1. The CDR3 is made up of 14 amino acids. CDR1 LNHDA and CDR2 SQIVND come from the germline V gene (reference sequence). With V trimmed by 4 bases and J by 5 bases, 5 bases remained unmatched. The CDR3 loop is CASSTRDRVTEAFF. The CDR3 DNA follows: TGTGCCAGTAGTACCCGGGACAGGGTTACTGAAGCTTTCTTT.

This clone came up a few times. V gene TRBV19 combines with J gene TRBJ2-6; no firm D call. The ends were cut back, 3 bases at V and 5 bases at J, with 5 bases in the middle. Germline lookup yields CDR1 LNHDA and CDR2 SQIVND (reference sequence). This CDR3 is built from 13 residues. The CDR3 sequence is CASSIERANVLTF. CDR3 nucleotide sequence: TGTGCCAGTAGTATCGAGAGGGCCAACGTCCTGACTTTC.

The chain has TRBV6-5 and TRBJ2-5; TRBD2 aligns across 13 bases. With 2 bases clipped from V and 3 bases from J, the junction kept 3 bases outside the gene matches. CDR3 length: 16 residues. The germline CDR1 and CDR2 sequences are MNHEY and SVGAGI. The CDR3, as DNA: TGTGCCAGCAGTTACGGACTAGCGGGAGCCGAAGAGACCCAGTACTTC. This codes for CASSYGLAGAEETQYF.

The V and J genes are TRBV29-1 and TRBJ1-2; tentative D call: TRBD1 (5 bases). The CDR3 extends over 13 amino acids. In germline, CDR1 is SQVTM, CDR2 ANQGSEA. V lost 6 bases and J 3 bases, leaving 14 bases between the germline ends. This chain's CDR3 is CSVRGDSDYGYTF. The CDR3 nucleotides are TGCAGCGTCCGGGGGGATTCCGACTATGGCTACACCTTC.

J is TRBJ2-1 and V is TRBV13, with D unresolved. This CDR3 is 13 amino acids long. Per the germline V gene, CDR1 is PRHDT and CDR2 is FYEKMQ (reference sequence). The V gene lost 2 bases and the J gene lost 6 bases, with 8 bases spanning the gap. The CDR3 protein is CASSLMTVNEQFF. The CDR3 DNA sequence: TGTGCCAGCAGCTTAATGACTGTCAATGAGCAGTTCTTC.

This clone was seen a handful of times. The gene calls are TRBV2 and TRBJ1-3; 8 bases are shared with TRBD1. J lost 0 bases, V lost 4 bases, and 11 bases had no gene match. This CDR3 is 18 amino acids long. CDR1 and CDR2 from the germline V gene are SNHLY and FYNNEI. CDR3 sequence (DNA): TGTGCCAGCAGTGCAGGGGGCGTAGGCCGCGTCTCTGGAAACACCATATATTTT. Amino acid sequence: CASSAGGVGRVSGNTIYF.

CDR3 DNA: TGTGCCAGCAGGACTAGCGGCACCTACGAGCAGTACTTC. Residues: CASRTSGTYEQYF. The chain joins TRBV6-5 to TRBJ2-7, with TRBD2 matching 9 bases. Germline CDR1 reads MNHEY; CDR2 reads SVGAGI. The CDR3 is made up of 13 amino acids. J gave up 2 bases and V 6 bases, and 2 bases lay outside the gene matches.

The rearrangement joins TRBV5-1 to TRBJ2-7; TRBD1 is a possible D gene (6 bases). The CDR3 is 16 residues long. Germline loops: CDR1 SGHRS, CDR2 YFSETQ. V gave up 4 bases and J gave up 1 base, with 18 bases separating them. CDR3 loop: CASSPDPGQQSYEQYF. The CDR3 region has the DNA TGCGCCAGCAGCCCAGACCCAGGACAGCAGTCCTACGAGCAGTACTTC.

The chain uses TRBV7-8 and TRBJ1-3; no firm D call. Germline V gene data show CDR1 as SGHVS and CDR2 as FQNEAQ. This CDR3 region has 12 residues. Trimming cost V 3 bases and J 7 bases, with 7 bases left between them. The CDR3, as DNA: TGTGCCAGCAGCTTTGCGGGGAACACCATATATTTT. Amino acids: CASSFAGNTIYF.

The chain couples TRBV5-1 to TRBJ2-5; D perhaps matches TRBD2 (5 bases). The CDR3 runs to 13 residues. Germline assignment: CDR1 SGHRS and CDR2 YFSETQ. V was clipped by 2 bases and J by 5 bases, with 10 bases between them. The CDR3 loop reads CASSLGGWETQYF. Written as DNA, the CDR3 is TGCGCCAGCAGCTTAGGAGGTTGGGAGACCCAGTACTTC.

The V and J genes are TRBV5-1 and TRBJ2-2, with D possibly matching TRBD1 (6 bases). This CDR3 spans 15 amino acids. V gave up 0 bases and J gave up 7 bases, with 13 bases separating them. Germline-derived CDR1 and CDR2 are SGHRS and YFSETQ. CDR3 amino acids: CASSLVAGAGGELFF. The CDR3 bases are TGCGCCAGCAGCTTGGTAGCAGGGGCCGGCGGGGAGCTGTTTTTT.